A single T cell receptor (beta chain) is shown here with its context. TCRdb reprocessed the 5' RACE reads with MiXCR, giving one entry per CDR3 protein. The table lists 300,000 to 350,000 distinct CDR3 sequences, around 4.1% of them singletons. The source of the sample is a study of T cells after yellow fever vaccination. This CDR3 is 13 amino acids long. CDR1 is SGHTA, CDR2 FQGNSA, per germline. Trimming took off 7 bases at V and 3 bases at J, with 7 bases between the two ends. This sequence originates from a man between 18 and 29 years old who received the YFV17D yellow fever vaccine. The chain has TRBV7-2 and TRBJ1-6; possible D gene TRBD1, 5 bases. Sample: PBMCs, taken 5 days after the yellow fever booster vaccination. This chain's CDR3 is CASKDNYNSPLHF. The CDR3 coding sequence is TGTGCCAGCAAGGACAACTATAATTCACCCCTCCACTTT.